This TCR beta chain was obtained from a study of blood T cell repertoires in COVID-19 (dated by TCRdb to about 2020). In the study overall: Samples covering the acute and convalescent phases of COVID-19 were provided by collaborators in the United States, Italy and Spain. The prospective study material was composed of cDNA or gDNA derived from T cells, B-cell-depleted T cells, or PBMCs. The dataset comprised deeply sampled blood TCRbeta repertoires from subjects exposed to, actively infected with, or recovered from COVID-19. The repertoires were released in a freely available public database intended as a resource for research on the immune response to SARS-CoV-2. Samples came from the ongoing ImmuneRACE study (first 160 participants) plus 1,254 subjects from 6 global collaborators. The sample metadata nearly always contained a de-identified subject ID, COVID-19 status, age in years and sex. Where available, HLA class I and class II types were taken from metadata supplied by the sample provider and were not determined by assay-based typing.

The immunoSEQ Assay, a bias-controlled multiplex PCR, was used to amplify TCRbeta CDR3 regions from genomic DNA. On the study's bioinformatics: Nucleated cell counts per sample were estimated from amplification of reference gene primers within the assay. To quantify the absolute abundance of each unique TCRbeta CDR3 rearrangement, sequence reads were collapsed and filtered. Productive Simpson clonality was computed per sample as the square root of Simpson's diversity index over productive rearrangements. Not all clones reach the TCRdb copy of this immuneACCESS table, which keeps in-frame sequences only. Checked studies attribute under half of the gap to unresolved V genes and leave the rest unexplained. V, J and clone size reflect that table, while D and trimming were determined from the DNA. The sample yields about 55,000 clones; 87% were counted once. The leading ten clones occupy roughly 3.9% of the sample.

Inclusive of the bounding cysteine and phenylalanine, the CDR3 is 13 residues long. Of all the DNA, just the CDR3 is kept, 39 bases in frame from base 1. The junction carries 13 bases between V and J, which are trimmed by 6 bases and 5 bases respectively. CDR1 and CDR2, looked up from the germline V gene, are ENHRY and SYGVKD. One collaborating source in Seattle enrolled patients during active infection and followed them longitudinally through the course of disease. Each collaborating institution followed its own protocols to collect whole blood in K2EDTA tubes. For TCRbeta analysis, collaborators shipped samples in one of three forms: frozen whole blood, isolated PBMCs, or DNA extracted from either of those sample types. Broader findings and caveats from the paper: The amount of clinical and demographic metadata varied by source and participant and was provided uncurated.

Comment on this clone: The specificity of this receptor is unknown. Base qualities are missing; no much larger clone stands one base away.

The sequence derives from a man in his forties or fifties with COVID-19, enrolled during active disease. Sequencing used peripheral blood. Here the chain combines TRBV10-3 and TRBJ1-1; D gene: possibly TRBD1, on 6 matching bases. Here the CDR3 is given as CAIRSGGQTEAFF. The nucleotide sequence reads as follows: TGTGCCATCAGGAGCGGGGGGCAAACTGAAGCTTTCTTT.